This T cell receptor beta chain was obtained from a study of T cell responses to AZD1222 COVID-19 vaccine. Background on the study: Pooled together were second doses at about 4 or about 12 weeks. Regarding the study as a whole: Unmutated regions of variants are reportedly targeted by nearly half of spike-specific TCRs. The donors showed a predominance of white British ancestry and of females, with possible underestimation of clonal diversity. Repertoires were obtained solely post-peak T cell response.

CDR1 SEHNR and CDR2 FQNEAQ come from the germline V gene (reference sequence). V lost 3 bases and J lost 0; bases outside the gene matches: 11. The CDR3 is made up of 18 amino acids. With respect to this clone: The antigen is undetermined.

Repertoires were generated with immunoSEQ multiplex PCR, while TCRdb's copy carries only in-frame clones and drops some. Seen here are roughly 120,000 clones, about 80% observed once, and the top ten hold roughly 9%. This material consisted of peripheral blood, taken on day 0 of AZD1222 vaccination. The clonotype was recovered from an adult in good health. The chain carries TRBV7-9 and TRBJ2-3, with 8 bases that match TRBD2. CDR3 loop: CASSFPEAGVSSTDTQYF. The CDR3 bases are TGTGCCAGCAGCTTCCCTGAAGCGGGAGTTTCGAGCACAGATACGCAGTATTTT. Using reference TRBV7-9 and TRBJ2-3 for the parts outside the CDR3, the full variable domain is DTGVSQNPRHKITKRGQNVTFRCDPISEHNRLYWYRQTLGQGPEFLTYFQNEAQLEKSRLLSDRFSAERPKGSFSTLEIQRTEQGDSAMYLCASSFPEAGVSSTDTQYFGPGTRLTVL.